The 9 T cell receptor beta chains reported below all come from one sample, sequenced in a study of cytomegalovirus exposure and HLA in healthy donors. TCRdb's table, derived via immunoSEQ multiplex PCR, lists solely in-frame clones and lacks some. The table includes 190,000 or so clones, 70% to 85% detected once. The sample comprised PBMCs. The receptor source for this set is a woman in her 30s in good health and CMV-seropositive.

This rearrangement joins TRBV9 to TRBJ1-1, with D uncertain. CDR3 length: 15 amino acids. Germline assignment: CDR1 SGDLS and CDR2 YYNGEE. The V end was cut by 1 base, the J end by 6 bases, with 16 bases between. Here the CDR3 reads CASSVFGDLAAEAFF. For the CDR3, the DNA is TGTGCCAGCAGCGTATTCGGGGATTTGGCCGCTGAAGCTTTCTTT.

This chain links TRBV27 with TRBJ1-2; 7 bases align to TRBD1. CDR1 MNHEY and CDR2 SMNVEV come from the germline V gene (reference sequence). The CDR3 covers 15 residues. V was pared by 4 bases and J by 5 bases, with 10 bases of the junction left unmatched. CDR3 loop: CASSWSGGGAYGYTF. Written as DNA, the CDR3 is TGTGCCAGCAGTTGGTCAGGGGGTGGGGCATATGGCTACACCTTC.

CDR3 DNA sequence: TGTGCCAGCAGCGTAGATGTAGTGAACACTGAAGCTTTCTTT. Residues: CASSVDVVNTEAFF. The chain has TRBV9 and TRBJ1-1; no clear D. The V and J ends lost 0 bases and 0 bases respectively, with 6 bases between them. This CDR3 is 14 amino acids long. Germline CDR1 and CDR2: SGDLS and YYNGEE.

The V call is TRBV5-1, the J call TRBJ1-1, with a tentative D call TRBD1 (6 bases). The CDR3 is 14 amino acids. Germline assignment: CDR1 SGHRS and CDR2 YFSETQ. Deletions cut 4 bases from V and 6 bases from J, with 16 bases between. The CDR3 sequence is CASSQMDSSAEAFF. The CDR3 DNA reads as TGCGCCAGCAGCCAAATGGACAGTTCCGCTGAAGCTTTCTTT.

The chain uses TRBV7-8 and TRBJ1-1, with TRBD1 as a possible D gene (5 bases). Germline assignment: CDR1 SGHVS and CDR2 FQNEAQ. The CDR3 runs to 14 residues. The V gene lost 5 bases and the J gene lost 3 bases, with 13 bases spanning the gap. This CDR3 reads CASSPVGGDTEAFF. The CDR3 coding sequence is TGTGCCAGCAGCCCCGTGGGGGGGGACACTGAAGCTTTCTTT.

The CDR3 reads CASSPNGDSQETQYF. As DNA, the CDR3 is TGTGCCAGCTCACCCAATGGGGACAGCCAAGAGACCCAGTACTTC. This chain connects TRBV18 to TRBJ2-5; 7 bases agree with TRBD1. CDR1 is KGHSH, CDR2 LQKENI, per germline. The CDR3 sequence is 15 residues long. V lost 3 bases to trimming and J lost 1 base; unmatched junction nucleotides: 5. The variable domain in full, with the rest retrieved from reference TRBV18 and TRBJ2-5, is NAGVMQNPRHLVRRRGQEARLRCSPMKGHSHVYWYRQLPEEGLKFMVYLQKENIIDESGMPKERFSAEFPKEGPSILRIQQVVRGDSAAYFCASSPNGDSQETQYFGPGTRLLVL.

J is TRBJ2-7 and V is TRBV9; 8 bases line up with TRBD1. The junction had 7 bases not matched to a gene; V was cut back by 3 bases and J by 2 bases. The CDR3 sequence is 15 residues long. Germline V gene sequence: CDR1 SGDLS, CDR2 YYNGEE. Here the CDR3 reads CASSEAGTGAYEQYF. The CDR3 bases are TGTGCCAGCAGCGAGGCCGGGACAGGAGCCTACGAGCAGTACTTC.

As DNA, the CDR3 is TGTGCCACAGGGACAGGGGAGCAGCCCCAGCATTTT. This encodes CATGTGEQPQHF. The rearrangement links TRBV10-3 to TRBJ1-5; TRBD1 matches at 10 bases. Germline V lookup: CDR1 ENHRY, CDR2 SYGVKD. V shed 10 bases and J 7 bases; nucleotides not matched to a gene: 4. The CDR3 extends over 12 amino acids.

Concerning this clone itself: A read error may account for a junction end that differs from germline. The V call is TRBV6-4, the J call TRBJ1-2; a possible D gene is TRBD1 (5 bases). The CDR3 consists of 13 residues. Germline CDR1 MRHNA, CDR2 SNTAGT. This CDR3 reads CASNTGAGYDYTF. The CDR3 coding sequence is TGTGCCAGCAATACAGGTGCAGGGTATGACTACACCTTC.